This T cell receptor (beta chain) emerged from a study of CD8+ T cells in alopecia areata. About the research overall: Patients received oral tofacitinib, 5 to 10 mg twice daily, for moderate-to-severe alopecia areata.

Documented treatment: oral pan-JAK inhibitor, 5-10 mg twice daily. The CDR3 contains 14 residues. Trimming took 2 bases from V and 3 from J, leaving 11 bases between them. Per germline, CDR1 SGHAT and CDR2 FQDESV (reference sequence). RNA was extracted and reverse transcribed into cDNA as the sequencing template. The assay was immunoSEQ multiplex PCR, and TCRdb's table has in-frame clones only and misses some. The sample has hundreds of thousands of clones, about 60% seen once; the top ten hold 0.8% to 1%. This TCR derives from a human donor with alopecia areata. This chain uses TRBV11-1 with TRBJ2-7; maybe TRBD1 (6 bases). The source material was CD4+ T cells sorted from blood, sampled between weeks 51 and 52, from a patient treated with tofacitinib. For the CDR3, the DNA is TGTGCCAGCAGCTTATACAGGGTCAACTACGAGCAGTACTTC. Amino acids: CASSLYRVNYEQYF.